One and the same sample provided the 14 T cell receptor beta chains below, sequenced in a study of T cell repertoires in cytomegalovirus infection. TCRdb passed the reads through MiXCR, listing each CDR3 protein once. The data hold around 200,000 distinct CDR3 sequences, with approximately 17% observed a single time. The sample taken for sequencing was CD8+ T cells from PBMCs. The receptors here all came from a human donor in good health (CMV status not recorded). Some clones in this sample may be carry-over from other donors' samples.

The V and J genes are TRBV28 and TRBJ1-5; D remains ambiguous. CDR1 MDHEN and CDR2 SYDVKM come from the germline V gene. CDR3 length: 12 amino acids. Trimming left V 1 base short and J 11 bases short, with 9 bases between. CDR3 sequence (DNA): TGTGCCAGCAGTTTATCTCAGCGGTCCCAGCATTTT. It specifies CASSLSQRSQHF.

The V gene is TRBV19, the J gene TRBJ2-7; 7 nucleotides agree with TRBD1. The last part of the DNA fits TRBJ2-1 better; the J call may be wrong. Germline values: CDR1 LNHDA, CDR2 SQIVND (reference sequence). The CDR3 totals 15 residues. The CDR3 nucleotides are TGTGCCAGTAGTGTACAGGGGTGGAGTACCTACGAGCAGTTCTTC. Its protein product is CASSVQGWSTYEQFF.

The J gene is TRBJ2-7, the V gene TRBV5-1; tentatively, D is TRBD1 or TRBD2 (5 bases each). Trimming stripped 3 bases from V and 5 bases from J, with 18 bases between. The CDR3 extends over 15 amino acids. The germline CDR1 and CDR2 sequences are SGHRS and YFSETQ. The CDR3 region is CASSSGTALLDEQYF. The CDR3 nucleotides are TGCGCCAGCAGCTCAGGGACCGCTCTTTTGGACGAGCAGTACTTC.

V and J are TRBV13 and TRBJ2-7; D is perhaps TRBD1 (5 bases). CDR1 PRHDT and CDR2 FYEKMQ come from the germline V gene (reference sequence). The CDR3 is 13 amino acids. Trimming removed 7 bases from V and 0 bases from J, with 10 bases in between. This CDR3 reads CASTPQGSYEQYF. The CDR3 nucleotides read TGTGCCAGCACTCCCCAGGGCTCCTACGAGCAGTACTTC.

The chain links TRBV7-6 to TRBJ2-5; D is perhaps TRBD1 or TRBD2 (6 bases each). Trimming removed 5 bases from V and 5 bases from J, with 12 bases in between. CDR1 is SGHVS and CDR2 is FNYEAQ in the germline V gene. CDR3 length equals 13 residues. DNA for the CDR3: TGTGCCAGCAGCCGGGGGCACGGGGAGACCCAGTACTTC. Its protein product is CASSRGHGETQYF.

This clonotype was detected a few times. The chain combines TRBV12-3 or TRBV12-4 with TRBJ2-3, with D possibly matching TRBD1 (6 bases). V was clipped by 5 bases and J by 3 bases, with 12 bases between them. This CDR3 spans 14 amino acids. This chain's CDR3 is CASSQTGPTDTQYF. The DNA of the CDR3 is TGTGCCAGCAGTCAAACAGGGCCTACAGATACGCAGTATTTT.

This clonotype showed up many times. The rearrangement uses TRBV7-2 and TRBJ2-5; 7 bases match TRBD1. This CDR3 comprises 13 residues. With 5 bases clipped from V and 5 bases from J, the junction kept 5 bases outside the gene matches. Germline CDR1 is SGHTA and CDR2 is FQGNSA. In nucleotides, the CDR3 is TGTGCCAGCAGCCGACAGGGTTGGGAGACCCAGTACTTC. This translates into CASSRQGWETQYF.

The rearrangement uses TRBV12-3 or TRBV12-4 and TRBJ1-5; weak D call: TRBD1 (5 bases). This CDR3 spans 15 amino acids. The V gene lost 3 bases and the J gene lost 5 bases, with 14 bases spanning the gap. The CDR3 here is CASSFGGQGDQPQHF. The CDR3 bases are TGTGCCAGCAGTTTCGGAGGCCAGGGCGATCAGCCCCAGCATTTT.

The chain employs TRBV24-1 and TRBJ2-1; the match to TRBD2 covers 8 bases. CDR1 KGHDR and CDR2 SFDVKD come from the germline V gene. The CDR3 consists of 17 residues. J was trimmed by 5 bases and V by 5 bases; bases with no gene match: 13. CDR3 in amino acids: CATSAVGGGSPHNEQFF. The CDR3 coding sequence is TGTGCCACCAGTGCCGTCGGCGGGGGGTCCCCCCACAATGAGCAGTTCTTC.

The chain is built from TRBV27 and TRBJ1-6, with no clear D. Germline CDR1 MNHEY, CDR2 SMNVEV (reference sequence). The CDR3 loop spans 13 amino acids. V was clipped by 4 bases and J by 7 bases, with 8 bases between them. The CDR3 reads CASSYVRNSPLHF. CDR3 bases: TGTGCCAGCAGTTATGTCAGAAATTCACCCCTCCACTTT.

This clonotype came up a few times. The chain carries TRBV6-8 and TRBJ1-6; D uncertain. V was cut by 6 bases and J by 10 bases, with 10 bases left in between. This CDR3 comprises 12 residues. Germline CDR1 MNHGY, CDR2 SAAAGT. The CDR3 is CASSPGRSPLHF. The CDR3 nucleotides are TGTGCCAGCAGCCCCGGGCGATCACCCCTCCACTTT.

In this sample, this clonotype turned up a few times. This chain links TRBV4-1 with TRBJ1-2; 7 positions agree with TRBD1. V lost 3 bases and J lost 3; bases outside the gene matches: 7. The CDR3 sequence is 15 residues long. Germline V gives CDR1 MGHRA, CDR2 YSYEKL. The CDR3 region is CASSQPDRAYYGYTF. In nucleotides, the CDR3 is TGCGCCAGCAGCCAGCCCGACAGGGCGTACTATGGCTACACCTTC.

The gene calls are TRBV25-1 and TRBJ1-6; D gene uncertain. This CDR3 contains 16 residues. Germline V lookup: CDR1 MGHDK, CDR2 SYGVNS. Trimming cost V 3 bases and J 5 bases, with 14 bases left between them. CDR3 sequence reads: CASSDRAALHNSPLHF. In DNA, the CDR3 is TGTGCCAGCAGTGACCGTGCTGCACTCCATAATTCACCCCTCCACTTT.

This clonotype has a handful of counts. This chain uses TRBV12-5 with TRBJ1-5, with TRBD1 matching 9 bases. The CDR3 is 16 residues long. Germline assignment: CDR1 LGHNT and CDR2 FRNRAP. Losses at the gene ends were 2 bases for V and 5 bases for J; bases not matched to a gene: 7. The CDR3 spells CASGLPGQGGDQPQHF. The CDR3 DNA is TGTGCTAGTGGTTTGCCGGGACAGGGAGGTGATCAGCCCCAGCATTTT.